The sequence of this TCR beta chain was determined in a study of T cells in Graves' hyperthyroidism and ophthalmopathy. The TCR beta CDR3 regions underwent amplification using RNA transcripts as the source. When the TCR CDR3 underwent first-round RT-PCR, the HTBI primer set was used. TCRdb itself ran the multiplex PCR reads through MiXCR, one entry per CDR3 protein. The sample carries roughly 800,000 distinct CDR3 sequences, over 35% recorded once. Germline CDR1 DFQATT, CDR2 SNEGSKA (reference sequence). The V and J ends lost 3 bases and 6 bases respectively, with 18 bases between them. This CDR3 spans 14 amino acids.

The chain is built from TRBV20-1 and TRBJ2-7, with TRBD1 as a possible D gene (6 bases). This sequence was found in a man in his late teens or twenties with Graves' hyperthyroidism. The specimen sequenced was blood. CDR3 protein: CSASDYRDWSEQYF. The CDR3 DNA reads TGCAGTGCTAGCGATTACAGGGATTGGAGCGAGCAGTACTTC.